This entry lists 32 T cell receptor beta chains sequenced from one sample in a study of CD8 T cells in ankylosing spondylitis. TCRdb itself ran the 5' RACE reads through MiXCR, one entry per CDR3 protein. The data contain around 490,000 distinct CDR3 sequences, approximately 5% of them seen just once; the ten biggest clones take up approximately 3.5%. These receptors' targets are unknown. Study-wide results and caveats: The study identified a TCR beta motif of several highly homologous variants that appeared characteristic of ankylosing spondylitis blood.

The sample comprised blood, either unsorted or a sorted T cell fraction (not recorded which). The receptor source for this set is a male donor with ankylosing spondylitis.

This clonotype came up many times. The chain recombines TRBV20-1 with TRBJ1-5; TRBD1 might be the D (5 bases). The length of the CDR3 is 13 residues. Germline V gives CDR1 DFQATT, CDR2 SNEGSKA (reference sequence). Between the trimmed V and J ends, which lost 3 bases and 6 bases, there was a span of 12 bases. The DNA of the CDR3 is TGCAGTGCTAGGATCAGGGAAGGTCAGCCCCAGCATTTT. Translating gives CSARIREGQPQHF.

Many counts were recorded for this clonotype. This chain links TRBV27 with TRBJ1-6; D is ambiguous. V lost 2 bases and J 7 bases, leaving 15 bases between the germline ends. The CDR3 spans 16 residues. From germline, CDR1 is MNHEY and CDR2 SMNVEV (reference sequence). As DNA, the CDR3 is TGTGCCAGCAGTTTACAAGCACGGCCGATCAATTCACCCCTCCACTTT. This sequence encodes CASSLQARPINSPLHF.

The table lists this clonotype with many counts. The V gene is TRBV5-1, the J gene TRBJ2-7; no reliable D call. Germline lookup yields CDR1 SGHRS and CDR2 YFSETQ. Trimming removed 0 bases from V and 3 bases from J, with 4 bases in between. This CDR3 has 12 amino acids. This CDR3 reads CASSLEHYEQYF. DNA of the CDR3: TGCGCCAGCAGCTTGGAGCACTACGAGCAGTACTTC. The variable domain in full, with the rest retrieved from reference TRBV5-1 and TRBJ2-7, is KAGVTQTPRYLIKTRGQQVTLSCSPISGHRSVSWYQQTPGQGLQFLFEYFSETQRNKGNFPGRFSGRQFSNSRSEMNVSTLELGDSALYLCASSLEHYEQYFGPGTRLTVT.

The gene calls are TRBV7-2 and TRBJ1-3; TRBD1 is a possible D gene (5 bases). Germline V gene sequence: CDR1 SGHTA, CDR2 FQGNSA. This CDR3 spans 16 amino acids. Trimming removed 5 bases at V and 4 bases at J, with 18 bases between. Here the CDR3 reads CASSVRVAGAGNTIYF. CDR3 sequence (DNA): TGTGCCAGCAGCGTCAGGGTGGCAGGTGCGGGAAACACCATATATTTT.

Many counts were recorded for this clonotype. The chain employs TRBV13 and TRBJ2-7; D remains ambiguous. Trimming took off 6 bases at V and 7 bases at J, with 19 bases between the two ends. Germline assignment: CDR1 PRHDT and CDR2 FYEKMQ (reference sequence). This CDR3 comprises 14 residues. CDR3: CASSPRSRSGEQYF. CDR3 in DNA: TGTGCCAGCAGTCCTCGCTCGCGGTCGGGTGAGCAGTACTTC.

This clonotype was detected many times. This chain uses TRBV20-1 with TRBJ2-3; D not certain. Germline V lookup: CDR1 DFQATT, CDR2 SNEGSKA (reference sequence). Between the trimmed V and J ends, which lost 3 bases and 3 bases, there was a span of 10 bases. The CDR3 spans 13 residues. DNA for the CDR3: TGCAGTGCTAGTATACCTGCAACAGATACGCAGTATTTT. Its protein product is CSASIPATDTQYF.

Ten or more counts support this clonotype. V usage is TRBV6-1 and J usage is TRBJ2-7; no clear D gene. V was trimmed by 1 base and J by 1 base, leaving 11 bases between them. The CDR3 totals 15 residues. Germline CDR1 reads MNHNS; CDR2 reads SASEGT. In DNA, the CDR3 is TGTGCCAGCAGTGAAGGACGGGCTGATTCCTACGAGCAGTACTTC. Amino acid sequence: CASSEGRADSYEQYF.

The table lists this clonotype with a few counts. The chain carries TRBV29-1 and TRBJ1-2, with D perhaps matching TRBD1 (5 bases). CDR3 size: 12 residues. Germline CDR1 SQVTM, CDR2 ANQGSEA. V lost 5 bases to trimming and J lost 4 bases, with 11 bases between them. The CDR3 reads CSVPQEFYGYTF. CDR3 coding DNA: TGCAGCGTTCCACAGGAGTTCTATGGCTACACCTTC.

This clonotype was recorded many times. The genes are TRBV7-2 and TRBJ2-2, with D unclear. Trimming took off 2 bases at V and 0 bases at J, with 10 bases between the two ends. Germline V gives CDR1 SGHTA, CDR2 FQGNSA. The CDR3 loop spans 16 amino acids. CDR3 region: CASSLQAASNTGELFF. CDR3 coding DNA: TGTGCCAGCAGCTTACAGGCGGCGTCGAACACCGGGGAGCTGTTTTTT.

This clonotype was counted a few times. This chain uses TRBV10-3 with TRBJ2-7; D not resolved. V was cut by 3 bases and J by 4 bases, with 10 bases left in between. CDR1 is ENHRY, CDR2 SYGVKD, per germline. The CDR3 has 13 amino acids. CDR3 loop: CAISDGRTYEQYF. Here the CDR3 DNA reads TGTGCCATCAGTGACGGCCGTACTTACGAGCAGTACTTC.

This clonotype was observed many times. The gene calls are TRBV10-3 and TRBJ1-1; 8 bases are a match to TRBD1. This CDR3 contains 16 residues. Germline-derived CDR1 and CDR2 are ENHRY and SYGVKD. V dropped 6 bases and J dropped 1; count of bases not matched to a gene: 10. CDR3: CAISPGQGWGNTEAFF. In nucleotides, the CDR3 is TGTGCCATCAGCCCAGGACAGGGATGGGGGAACACTGAAGCTTTCTTT.

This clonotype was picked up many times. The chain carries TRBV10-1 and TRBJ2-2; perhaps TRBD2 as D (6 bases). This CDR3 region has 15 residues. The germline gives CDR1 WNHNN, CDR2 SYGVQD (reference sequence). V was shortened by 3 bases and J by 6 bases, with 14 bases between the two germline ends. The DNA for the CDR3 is TGCGCCAGCAGTGATTCGGGCGGGATGGCCGGGGAGCTGTTTTTT. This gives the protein CASSDSGGMAGELFF.

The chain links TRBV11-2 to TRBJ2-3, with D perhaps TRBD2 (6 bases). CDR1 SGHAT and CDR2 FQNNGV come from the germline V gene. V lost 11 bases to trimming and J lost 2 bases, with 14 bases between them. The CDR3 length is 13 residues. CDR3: CAAGSGHTDTQYF. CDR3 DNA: TGTGCCGCGGGGAGCGGACACACAGATACGCAGTATTTT.

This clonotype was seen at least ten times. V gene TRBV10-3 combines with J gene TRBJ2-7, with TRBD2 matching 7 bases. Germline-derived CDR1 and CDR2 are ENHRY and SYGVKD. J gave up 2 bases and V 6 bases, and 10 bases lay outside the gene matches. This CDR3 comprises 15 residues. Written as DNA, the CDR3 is TGTGCCATCAGCGATAGGGAGGGTGACACCTACGAGCAGTACTTC. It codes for CAISDREGDTYEQYF.

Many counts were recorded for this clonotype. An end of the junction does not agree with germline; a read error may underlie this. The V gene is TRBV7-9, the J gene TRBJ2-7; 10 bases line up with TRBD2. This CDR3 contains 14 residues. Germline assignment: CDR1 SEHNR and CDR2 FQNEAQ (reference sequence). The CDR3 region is CASSFGLADTPALF. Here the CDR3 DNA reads TGTGCCAGCAGCTTCGGACTAGCGGATACTCCGGCCCTCTTC.

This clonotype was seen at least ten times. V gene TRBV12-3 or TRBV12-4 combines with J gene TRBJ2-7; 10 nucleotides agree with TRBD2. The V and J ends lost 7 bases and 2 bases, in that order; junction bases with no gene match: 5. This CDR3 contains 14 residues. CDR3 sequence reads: CASTSSGGTYEQYF. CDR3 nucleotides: TGTGCCAGCACTTCTAGCGGGGGAACCTACGAGCAGTACTTC.

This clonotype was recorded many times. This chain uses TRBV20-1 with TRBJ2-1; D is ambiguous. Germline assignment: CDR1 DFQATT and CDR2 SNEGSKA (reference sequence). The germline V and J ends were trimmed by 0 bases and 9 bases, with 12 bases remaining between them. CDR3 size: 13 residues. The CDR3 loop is CSARDPLVREQFF. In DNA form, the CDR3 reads TGCAGTGCTAGAGATCCCCTTGTACGTGAGCAGTTCTTC.

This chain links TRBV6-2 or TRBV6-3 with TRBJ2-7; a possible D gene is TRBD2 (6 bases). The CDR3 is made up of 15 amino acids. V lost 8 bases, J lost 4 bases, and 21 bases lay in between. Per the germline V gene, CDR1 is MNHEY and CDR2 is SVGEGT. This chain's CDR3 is CASGRDGRRWYEQYF. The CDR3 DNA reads TGTGCCAGCGGTCGTGACGGGAGAAGGTGGTACGAGCAGTACTTC.

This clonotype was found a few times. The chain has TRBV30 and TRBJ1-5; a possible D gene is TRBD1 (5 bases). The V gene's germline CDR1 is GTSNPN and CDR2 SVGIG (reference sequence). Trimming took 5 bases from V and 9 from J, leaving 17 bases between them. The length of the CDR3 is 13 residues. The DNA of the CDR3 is TGTGCCTGGGACCGGGCCCAGGGAGGGCCCCAGCATTTT. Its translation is CAWDRAQGGPQHF. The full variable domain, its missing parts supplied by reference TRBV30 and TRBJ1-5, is SQTIHQWPATLVQPVGSPLSLECTVEGTSNPNLYWYRQAAGRGLQLLFYSVGIGQISSEVPQNLSASRPQDRQFILSSKKLLLSDSGFYLCAWDRAQGGPQHFGDGTRLSIL.

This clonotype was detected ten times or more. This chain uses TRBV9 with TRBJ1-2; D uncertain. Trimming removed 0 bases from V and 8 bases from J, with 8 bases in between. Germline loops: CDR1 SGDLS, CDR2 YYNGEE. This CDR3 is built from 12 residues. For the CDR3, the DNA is TGTGCCAGCAGCGTAGGGGCGGGAGGCTACACCTTC. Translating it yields CASSVGAGGYTF. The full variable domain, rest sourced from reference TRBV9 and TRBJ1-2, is DSGVTQTPKHLITATGQRVTLRCSPRSGDLSVYWYQQSLDQGLQFLIQYYNGEERAKGNILERFSAQQFPDLHSELNLSSLELGDSALYFCASSVGAGGYTFGSGTRLTVV.

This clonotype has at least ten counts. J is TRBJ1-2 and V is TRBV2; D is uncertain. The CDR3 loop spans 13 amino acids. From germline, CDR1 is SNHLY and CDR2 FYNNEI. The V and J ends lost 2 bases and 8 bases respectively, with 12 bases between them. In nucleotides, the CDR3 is TGTGCCAGCAGTGAACCGGACCGGATGGGCTACACCTTC. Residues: CASSEPDRMGYTF. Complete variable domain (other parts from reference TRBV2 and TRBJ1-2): EPEVTQTPSHQVTQMGQEVILRCVPISNHLYFYWYRQILGQKVEFLVSFYNNEISEKSEIFDDQFSVERPDGSNFTLKIRSTKLEDSAMYFCASSEPDRMGYTFGSGTRLTVV.

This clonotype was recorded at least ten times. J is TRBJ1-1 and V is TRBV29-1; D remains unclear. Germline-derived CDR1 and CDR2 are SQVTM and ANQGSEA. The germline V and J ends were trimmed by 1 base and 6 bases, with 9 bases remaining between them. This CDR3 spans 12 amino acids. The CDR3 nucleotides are TGCAGCGTTGAAGGGTCTGATCCTGAAGCTTTCTTT. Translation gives CSVEGSDPEAFF.

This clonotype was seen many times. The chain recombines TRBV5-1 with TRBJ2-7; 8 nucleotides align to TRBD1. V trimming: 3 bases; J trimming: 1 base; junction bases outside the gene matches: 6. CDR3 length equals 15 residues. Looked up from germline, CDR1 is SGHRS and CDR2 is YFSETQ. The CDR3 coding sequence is TGCGCCAGCAGCTATACCCGGGACAGGTCCTACGAGCAGTACTTC. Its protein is CASSYTRDRSYEQYF.

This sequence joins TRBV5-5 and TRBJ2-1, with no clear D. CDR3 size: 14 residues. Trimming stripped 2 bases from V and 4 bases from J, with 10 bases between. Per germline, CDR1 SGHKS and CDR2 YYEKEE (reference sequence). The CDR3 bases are TGTGCCAGCAGCTTTGGGCTCCTATACAATGAGCAGTTCTTC. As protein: CASSFGLLYNEQFF.

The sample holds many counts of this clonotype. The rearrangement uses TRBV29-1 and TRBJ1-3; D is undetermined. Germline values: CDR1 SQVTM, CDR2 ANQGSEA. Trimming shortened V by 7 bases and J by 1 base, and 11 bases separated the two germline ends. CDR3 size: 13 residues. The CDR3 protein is CSARALSGNTIYF. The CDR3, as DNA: TGCAGCGCTCGAGCATTGTCTGGAAACACCATATATTTT. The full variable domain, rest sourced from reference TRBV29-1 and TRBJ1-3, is SAVISQKPSRDICQRGTSLTIQCQVDSQVTMMFWYRQQPGQSLTLIATANQGSEATYESGFVIDKFPISRPNLTFSTLTVSNMSPEDSSIYLCSARALSGNTIYFGEGSWLTVV.

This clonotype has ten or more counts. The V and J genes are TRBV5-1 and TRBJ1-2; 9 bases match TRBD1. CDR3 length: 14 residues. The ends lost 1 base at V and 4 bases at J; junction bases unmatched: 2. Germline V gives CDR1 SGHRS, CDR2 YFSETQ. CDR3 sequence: CASSLTGGGYGYTF. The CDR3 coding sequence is TGCGCCAGCAGCTTGACAGGGGGCGGCTATGGCTACACCTTC.

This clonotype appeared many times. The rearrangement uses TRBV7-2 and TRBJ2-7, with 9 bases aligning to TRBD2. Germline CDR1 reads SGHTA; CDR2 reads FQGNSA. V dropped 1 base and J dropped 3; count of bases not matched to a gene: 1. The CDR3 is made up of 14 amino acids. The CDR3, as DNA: TGTGCCAGCAGCTTAGGACTAGCGGTCTACGAGCAGTACTTC. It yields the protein CASSLGLAVYEQYF.

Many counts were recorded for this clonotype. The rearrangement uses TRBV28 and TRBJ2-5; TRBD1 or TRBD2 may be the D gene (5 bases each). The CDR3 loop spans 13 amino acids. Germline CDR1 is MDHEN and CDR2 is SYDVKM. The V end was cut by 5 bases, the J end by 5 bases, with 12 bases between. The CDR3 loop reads CASSGEGRETQYF. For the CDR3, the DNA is TGTGCCAGCAGTGGAGAGGGGCGGGAGACCCAGTACTTC.

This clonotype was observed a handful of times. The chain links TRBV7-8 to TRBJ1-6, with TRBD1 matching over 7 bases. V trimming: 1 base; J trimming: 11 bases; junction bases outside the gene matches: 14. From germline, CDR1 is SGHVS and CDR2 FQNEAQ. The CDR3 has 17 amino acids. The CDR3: CASSLDLGGAYQAPLHF. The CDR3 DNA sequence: TGTGCCAGCAGCTTAGATTTAGGGGGCGCCTACCAGGCACCCCTCCACTTT. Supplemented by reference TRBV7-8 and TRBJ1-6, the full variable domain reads GAGVSQSPRYKVAKRGQDVALRCDPISGHVSLFWYQQALGQGPEFLTYFQNEAQLDKSGLPSDRFFAERPEGSVSTLKIQRTQQEDSAVYLCASSLDLGGAYQAPLHFGNGTRLTVT.

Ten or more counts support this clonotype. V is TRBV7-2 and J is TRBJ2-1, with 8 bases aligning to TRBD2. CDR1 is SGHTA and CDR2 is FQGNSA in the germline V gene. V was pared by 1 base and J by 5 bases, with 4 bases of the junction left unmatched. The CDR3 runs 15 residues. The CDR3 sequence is CASSLGRLANNEQFF. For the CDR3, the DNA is TGTGCCAGCAGCTTAGGTCGACTAGCGAACAATGAGCAGTTCTTC.

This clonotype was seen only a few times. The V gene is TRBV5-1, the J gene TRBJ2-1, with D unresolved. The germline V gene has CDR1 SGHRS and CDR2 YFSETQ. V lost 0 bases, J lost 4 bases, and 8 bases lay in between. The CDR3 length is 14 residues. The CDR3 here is CASSLDQTYNEQFF. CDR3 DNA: TGCGCCAGCAGCTTGGATCAGACGTACAATGAGCAGTTCTTC.

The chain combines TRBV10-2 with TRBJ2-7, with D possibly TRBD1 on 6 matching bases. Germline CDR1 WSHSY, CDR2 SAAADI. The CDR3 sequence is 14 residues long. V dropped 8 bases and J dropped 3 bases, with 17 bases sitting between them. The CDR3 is CASGYRDILYEQYF. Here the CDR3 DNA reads TGCGCCAGCGGATATCGGGACATCCTCTACGAGCAGTACTTC.